This note documents a single T cell receptor beta chain sequence. Other DNA sequences from this sample encode an identical CDR3 as well. The CDR3 spans 13 residues. Germline-derived CDR1 and CDR2 are SGHNT and YYREEE (reference sequence). Between the trimmed V and J ends, which lost 3 bases and 2 bases, there was a span of 8 bases. These data belong to a study of blood T cell repertoires in COVID-19. Study-wide background: The origin of the acute and convalescent COVID-19 samples was the United States, Italy and Spain. Sources were T cells, B-cell-depleted T cells, or PBMCs; the material itself was cDNA or gDNA.

As originally analysed: Nucleated cell number was recorded as an estimate derived from reference gene primer amplification. The assay was immunoSEQ multiplex PCR, and TCRdb's table has in-frame clones only and misses some. The DNA was the basis for D and trimming; V, J and clone size are from that table. Among over 300,000 clones, approximately 90% were seen once, and the ten largest hold around 0.95%. Cohort placement rested on clinical history that participants reported themselves. The chain joins TRBV5-4 to TRBJ1-1; a possible D gene is TRBD1 (5 bases). The sequence was obtained from a woman aged 30 to 39 with acute COVID-19. The sample was PBMCs or T cells enriched from blood (not recorded which). The CDR3 spells CASSWGSNTEAFF. The CDR3 DNA reads TGTGCCAGCAGCTGGGGCAGCAACACTGAAGCTTTCTTT. Combining the CDR3 with reference TRBV5-4 and TRBJ1-1 gives the whole variable domain ETGVTQSPTHLIKTRGQQVTLRCSSQSGHNTVSWYQQALGQGPQFIFQYYREEENGRGNFPPRFSGLQFPNYSSELNVNALELDDSALYLCASSWGSNTEAFFGQGTRLTVV.